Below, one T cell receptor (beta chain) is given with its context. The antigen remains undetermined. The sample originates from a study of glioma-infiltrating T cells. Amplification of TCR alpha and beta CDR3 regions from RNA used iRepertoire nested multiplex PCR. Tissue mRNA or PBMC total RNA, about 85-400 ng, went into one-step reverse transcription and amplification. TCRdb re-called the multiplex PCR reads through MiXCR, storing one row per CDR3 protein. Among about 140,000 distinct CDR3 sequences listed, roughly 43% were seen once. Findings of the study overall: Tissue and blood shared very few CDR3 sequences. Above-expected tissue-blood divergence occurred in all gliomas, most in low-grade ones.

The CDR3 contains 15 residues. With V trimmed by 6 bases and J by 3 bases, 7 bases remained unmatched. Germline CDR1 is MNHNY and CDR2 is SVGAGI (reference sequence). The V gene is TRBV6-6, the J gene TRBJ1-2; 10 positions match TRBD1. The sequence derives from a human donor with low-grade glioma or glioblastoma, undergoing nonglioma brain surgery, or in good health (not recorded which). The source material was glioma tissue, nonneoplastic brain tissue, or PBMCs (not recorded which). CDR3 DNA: TGTGCCAGCAGAGCCGGGACAGGGGCCTACTATGGCTACACCTTC. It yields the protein CASRAGTGAYYGYTF.